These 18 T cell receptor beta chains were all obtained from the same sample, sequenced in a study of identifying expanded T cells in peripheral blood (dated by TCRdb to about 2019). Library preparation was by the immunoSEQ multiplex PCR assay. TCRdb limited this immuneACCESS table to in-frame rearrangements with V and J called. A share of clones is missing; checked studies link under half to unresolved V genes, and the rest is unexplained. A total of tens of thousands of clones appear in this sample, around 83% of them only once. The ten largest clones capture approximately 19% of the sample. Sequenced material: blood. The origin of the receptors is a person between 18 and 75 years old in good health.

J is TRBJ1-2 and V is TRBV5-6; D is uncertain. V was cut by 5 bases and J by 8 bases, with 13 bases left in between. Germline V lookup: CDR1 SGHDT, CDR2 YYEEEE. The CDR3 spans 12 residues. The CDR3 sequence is CASRIPLGGYTF. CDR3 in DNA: TGTGCCAGCAGGATTCCCTTAGGCGGCTACACCTTC.

CDR3 nucleotides: TGCAGCGTTGGAGGACAGGGCTCCTACGAGCAGTACTTC. This codes for CSVGGQGSYEQYF. The rearrangement uses TRBV29-1 and TRBJ2-7; the match to TRBD1 covers 8 bases. Per germline, CDR1 SQVTM and CDR2 ANQGSEA. J lost 0 bases, V lost 4 bases, and 2 bases had no gene match. The CDR3 covers 13 residues.

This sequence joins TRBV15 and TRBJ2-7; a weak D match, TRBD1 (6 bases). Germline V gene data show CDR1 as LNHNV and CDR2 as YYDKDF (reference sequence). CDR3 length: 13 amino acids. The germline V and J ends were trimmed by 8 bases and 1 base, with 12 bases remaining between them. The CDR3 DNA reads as TGTGCCACCGGGACACCTACATCCTACGAGCAGTACTTC. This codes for CATGTPTSYEQYF.

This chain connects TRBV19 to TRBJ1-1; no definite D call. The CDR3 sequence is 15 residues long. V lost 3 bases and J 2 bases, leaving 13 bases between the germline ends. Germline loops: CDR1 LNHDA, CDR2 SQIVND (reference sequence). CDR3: CASSISNVANTEAFF. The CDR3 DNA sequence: TGTGCCAGTAGTATTAGTAACGTTGCCAACACTGAAGCTTTCTTT.

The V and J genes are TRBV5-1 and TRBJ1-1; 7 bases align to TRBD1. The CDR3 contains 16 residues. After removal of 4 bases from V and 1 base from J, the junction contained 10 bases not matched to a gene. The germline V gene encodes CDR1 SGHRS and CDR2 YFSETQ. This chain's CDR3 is CASSPPQGPANTEAFF. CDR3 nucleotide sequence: TGCGCCAGCAGCCCCCCACAGGGGCCCGCGAACACTGAAGCTTTCTTT. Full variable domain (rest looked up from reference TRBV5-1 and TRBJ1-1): KAGVTQTPRYLIKTRGQQVTLSCSPISGHRSVSWYQQTPGQGLQFLFEYFSETQRNKGNFPGRFSGRQFSNSRSEMNVSTLELGDSALYLCASSPPQGPANTEAFFGQGTRLTVV.

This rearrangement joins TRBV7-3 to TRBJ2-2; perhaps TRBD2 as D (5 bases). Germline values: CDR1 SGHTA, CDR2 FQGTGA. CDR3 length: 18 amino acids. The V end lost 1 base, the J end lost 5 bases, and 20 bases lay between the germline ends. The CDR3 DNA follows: TGTGCCAGCAGCTTAAGGGCACGGGGTACGGAGAGGACCGGGGAGCTGTTTTTT. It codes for CASSLRARGTERTGELFF.

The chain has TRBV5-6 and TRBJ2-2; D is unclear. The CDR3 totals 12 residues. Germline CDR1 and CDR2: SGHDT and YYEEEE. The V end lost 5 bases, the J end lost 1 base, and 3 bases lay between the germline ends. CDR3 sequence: CASRLNTGELFF. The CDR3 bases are TGTGCCAGCAGGCTGAACACCGGGGAGCTGTTTTTT.

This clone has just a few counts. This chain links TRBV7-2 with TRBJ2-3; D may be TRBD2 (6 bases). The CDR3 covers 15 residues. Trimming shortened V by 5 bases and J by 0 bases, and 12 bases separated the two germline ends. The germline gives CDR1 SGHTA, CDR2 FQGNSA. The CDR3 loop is CASSPQAGSTDTQYF. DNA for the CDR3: TGTGCCAGCAGCCCCCAGGCGGGGAGCACAGATACGCAGTATTTT.

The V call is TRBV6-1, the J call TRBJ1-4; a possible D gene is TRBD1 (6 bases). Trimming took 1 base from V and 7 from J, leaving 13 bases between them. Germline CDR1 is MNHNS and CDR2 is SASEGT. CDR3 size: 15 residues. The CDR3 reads CASSEVGGAGEKLFF. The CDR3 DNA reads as TGTGCCAGCAGTGAAGTGGGGGGGGCAGGTGAAAAACTGTTTTTT.

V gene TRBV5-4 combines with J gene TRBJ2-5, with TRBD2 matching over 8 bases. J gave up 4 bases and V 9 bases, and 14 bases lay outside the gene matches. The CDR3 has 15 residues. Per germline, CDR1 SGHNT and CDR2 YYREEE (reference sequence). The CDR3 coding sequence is TGTGCCACTGCGGTAGCGGGGCCCAAGAGAGAGACCCAGTACTTC. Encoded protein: CATAVAGPKRETQYF.

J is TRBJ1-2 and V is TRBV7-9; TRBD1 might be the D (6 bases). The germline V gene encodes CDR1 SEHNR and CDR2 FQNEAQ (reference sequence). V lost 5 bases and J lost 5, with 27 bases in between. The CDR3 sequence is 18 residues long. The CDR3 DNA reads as TGTGCCAGCAGCCCACCCCCCGAGAGCGCGGACAGTGATTATGGCTACACCTTC. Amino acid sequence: CASSPPPESADSDYGYTF.

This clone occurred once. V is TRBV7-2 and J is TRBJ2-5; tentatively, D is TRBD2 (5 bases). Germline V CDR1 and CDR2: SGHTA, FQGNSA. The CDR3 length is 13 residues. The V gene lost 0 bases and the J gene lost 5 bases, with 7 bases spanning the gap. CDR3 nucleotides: TGTGCCAGCAGCTTAGCTCTAGCTGAGACCCAGTACTTC. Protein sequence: CASSLALAETQYF.

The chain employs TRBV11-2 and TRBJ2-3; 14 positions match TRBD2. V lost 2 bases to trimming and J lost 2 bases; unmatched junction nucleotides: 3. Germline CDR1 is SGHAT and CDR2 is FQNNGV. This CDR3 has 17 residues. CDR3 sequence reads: CASSLRGLAGDTDTQYF. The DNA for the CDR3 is TGTGCCAGCAGCTTACGGGGACTAGCGGGGGACACAGATACGCAGTATTTT.

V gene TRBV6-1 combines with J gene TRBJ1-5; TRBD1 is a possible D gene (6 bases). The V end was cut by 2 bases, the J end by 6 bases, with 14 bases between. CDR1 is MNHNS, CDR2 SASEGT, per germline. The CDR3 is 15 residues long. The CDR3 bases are TGTGCCAGCAGTGAATCTACAGGGAAGAGTCAGCCCCAGCATTTT. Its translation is CASSESTGKSQPQHF.

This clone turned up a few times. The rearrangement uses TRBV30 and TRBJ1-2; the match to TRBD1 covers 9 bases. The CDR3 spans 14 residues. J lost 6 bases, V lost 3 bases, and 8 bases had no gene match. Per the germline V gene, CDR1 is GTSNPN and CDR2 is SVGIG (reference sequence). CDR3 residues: CAWSWTGVGDGYTF. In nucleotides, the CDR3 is TGTGCCTGGAGCTGGACAGGGGTTGGTGATGGCTACACCTTC.

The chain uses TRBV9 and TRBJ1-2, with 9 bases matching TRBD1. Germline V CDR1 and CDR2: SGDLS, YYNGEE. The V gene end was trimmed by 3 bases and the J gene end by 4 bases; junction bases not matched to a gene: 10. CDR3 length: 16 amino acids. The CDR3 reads CASSARRQGGSYGYTF. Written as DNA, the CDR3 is TGTGCCAGCAGCGCAAGAAGACAGGGGGGCTCCTATGGCTACACCTTC.

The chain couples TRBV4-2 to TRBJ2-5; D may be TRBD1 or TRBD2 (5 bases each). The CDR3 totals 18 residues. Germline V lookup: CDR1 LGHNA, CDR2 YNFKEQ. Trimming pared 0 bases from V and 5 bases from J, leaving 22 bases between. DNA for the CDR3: TGTGCCAGCAGCCAAGATACGATTCGGGGACGCTTGTGGGAGACCCAGTACTTC. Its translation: CASSQDTIRGRLWETQYF.

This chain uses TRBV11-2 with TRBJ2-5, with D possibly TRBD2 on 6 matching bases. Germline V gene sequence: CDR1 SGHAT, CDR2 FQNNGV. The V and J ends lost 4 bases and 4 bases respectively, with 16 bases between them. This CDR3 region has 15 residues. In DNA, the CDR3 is TGTGCCAGCAGCTCGTACGGAGGGGTGGGAGAGACCCAGTACTTC. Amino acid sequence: CASSSYGGVGETQYF. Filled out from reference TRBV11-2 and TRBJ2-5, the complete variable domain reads EAGVAQSPRYKIIEKRQSVAFWCNPISGHATLYWYQQILGQGPKLLIQFQNNGVVDDSQLPKDRFSAERLKGVDSTLKIQPAKLEDSAVYLCASSSYGGVGETQYFGPGTRLLVL.